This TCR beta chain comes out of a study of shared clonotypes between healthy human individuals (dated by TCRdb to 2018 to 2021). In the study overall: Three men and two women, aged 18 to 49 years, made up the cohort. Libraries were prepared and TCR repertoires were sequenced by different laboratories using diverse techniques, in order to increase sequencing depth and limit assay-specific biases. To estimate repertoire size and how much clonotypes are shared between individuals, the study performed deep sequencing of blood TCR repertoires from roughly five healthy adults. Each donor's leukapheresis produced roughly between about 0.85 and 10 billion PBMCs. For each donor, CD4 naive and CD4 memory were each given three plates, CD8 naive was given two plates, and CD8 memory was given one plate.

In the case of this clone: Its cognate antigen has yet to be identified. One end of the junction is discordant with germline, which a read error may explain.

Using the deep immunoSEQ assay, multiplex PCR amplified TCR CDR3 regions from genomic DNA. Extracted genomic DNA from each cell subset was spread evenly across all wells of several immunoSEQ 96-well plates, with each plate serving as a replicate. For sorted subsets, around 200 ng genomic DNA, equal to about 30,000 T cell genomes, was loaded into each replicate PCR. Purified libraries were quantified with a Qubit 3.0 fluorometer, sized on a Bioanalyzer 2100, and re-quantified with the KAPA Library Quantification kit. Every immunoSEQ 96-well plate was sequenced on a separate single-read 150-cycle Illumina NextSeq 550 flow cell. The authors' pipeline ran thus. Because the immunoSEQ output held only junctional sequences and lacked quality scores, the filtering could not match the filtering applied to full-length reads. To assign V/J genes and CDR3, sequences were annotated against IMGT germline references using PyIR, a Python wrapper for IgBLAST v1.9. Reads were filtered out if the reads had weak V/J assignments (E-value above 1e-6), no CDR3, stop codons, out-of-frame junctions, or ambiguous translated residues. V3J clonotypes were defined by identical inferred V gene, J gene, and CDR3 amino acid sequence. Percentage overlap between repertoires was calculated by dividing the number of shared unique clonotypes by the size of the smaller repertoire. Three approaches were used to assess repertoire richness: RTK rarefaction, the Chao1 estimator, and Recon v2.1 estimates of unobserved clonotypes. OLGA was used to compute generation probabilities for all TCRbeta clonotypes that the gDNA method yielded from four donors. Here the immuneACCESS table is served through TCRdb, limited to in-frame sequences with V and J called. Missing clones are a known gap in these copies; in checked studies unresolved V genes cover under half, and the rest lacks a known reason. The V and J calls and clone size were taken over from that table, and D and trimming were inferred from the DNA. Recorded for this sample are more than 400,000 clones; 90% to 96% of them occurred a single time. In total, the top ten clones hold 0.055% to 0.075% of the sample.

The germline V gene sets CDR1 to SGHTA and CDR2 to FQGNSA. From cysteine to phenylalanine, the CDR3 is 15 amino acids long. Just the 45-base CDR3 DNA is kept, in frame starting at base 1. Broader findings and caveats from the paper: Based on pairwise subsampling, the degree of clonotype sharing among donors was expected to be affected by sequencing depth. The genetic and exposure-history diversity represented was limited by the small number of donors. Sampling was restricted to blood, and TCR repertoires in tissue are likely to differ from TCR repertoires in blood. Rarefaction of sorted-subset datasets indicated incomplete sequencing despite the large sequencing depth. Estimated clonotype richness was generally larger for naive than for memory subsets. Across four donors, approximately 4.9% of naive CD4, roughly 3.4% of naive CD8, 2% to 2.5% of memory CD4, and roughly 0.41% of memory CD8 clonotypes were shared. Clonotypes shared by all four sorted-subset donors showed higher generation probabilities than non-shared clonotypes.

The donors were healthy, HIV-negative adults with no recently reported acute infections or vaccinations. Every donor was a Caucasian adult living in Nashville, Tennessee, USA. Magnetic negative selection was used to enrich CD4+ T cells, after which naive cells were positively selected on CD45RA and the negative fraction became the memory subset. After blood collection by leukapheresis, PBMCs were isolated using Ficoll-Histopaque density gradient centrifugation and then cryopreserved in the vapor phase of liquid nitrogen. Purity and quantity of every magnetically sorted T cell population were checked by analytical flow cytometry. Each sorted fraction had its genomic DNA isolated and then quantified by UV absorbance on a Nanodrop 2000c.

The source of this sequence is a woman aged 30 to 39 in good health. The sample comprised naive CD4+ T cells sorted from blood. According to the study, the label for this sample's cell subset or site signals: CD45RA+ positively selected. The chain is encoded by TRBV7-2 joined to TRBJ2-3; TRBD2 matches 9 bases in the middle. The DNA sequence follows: TGTGCCAGCAGCTTGAATAGCGGGAGCAGAGATACGCAGTATTTT. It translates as CASSLNSGSRDTQYF.